This T cell receptor (beta chain) stems from a study of blood T cell repertoires in COVID-19. Across the study: Sites in the United States, Italy and Spain provided acute and convalescent COVID-19 samples.

Produced via immunoSEQ multiplex PCR; TCRdb's table is partial and in-frame only. The sample records 340,000 or so clones, over 70% being singletons. The sequenced sample consisted of peripheral blood. This clonotype originated in a man aged 25 to 40 with active or convalescent COVID-19.

This CDR3 is CASTGTSGRPDTQYF. The CDR3 DNA reads as TGCGCCAGCACGGGGACTAGCGGGAGACCAGATACGCAGTATTTT. This sequence joins TRBV5-1 and TRBJ2-3, with 14 positions matching TRBD2. CDR1 and CDR2 from the germline V gene are SGHRS and YFSETQ. The CDR3 is 15 residues long. The J segment lost 4 bases and the V segment lost 6 bases, leaving 4 bases of the junction unmatched.